These 17 T cell receptor beta chains originate from one sample sequenced in a study of T cells in Graves' hyperthyroidism and ophthalmopathy. The investigators amplified TCR beta CDR3 regions from RNA transcripts. TCR CDR3 underwent first-round RT-PCR with the HTBI primer set. TCRdb used MiXCR to reprocess the multiplex PCR reads, holding one entry per CDR3 protein. The sample gives about half a million distinct CDR3 sequences, approximately 25% of which show up once; approximately 11% is in the top ten. Sequencing used blood. Source of these receptors: a woman between 25 and 40 years old with Graves' ophthalmopathy.

This chain connects TRBV20-1 to TRBJ1-2; 7 bases match TRBD1. The CDR3 spans 12 residues. Germline V gives CDR1 DFQATT, CDR2 SNEGSKA (reference sequence). V trimming: 6 bases; J trimming: 6 bases; junction bases outside the gene matches: 7. The CDR3 region has the DNA TGCAGTGCCATAGACAGGGTCCATGGCTACACCTTC. It codes for CSAIDRVHGYTF.

This clonotype was found once. The chain carries TRBV12-3 or TRBV12-4 and TRBJ2-7, with 9 bases lining up with TRBD1. This CDR3 has 14 residues. With 1 base clipped from V and 6 bases from J, the junction kept 4 bases outside the gene matches. CDR3 in DNA: TGTGCCAGCAGTTTAGGGACAGGGGTGTCCGAGCAGTACTTC. Protein sequence: CASSLGTGVSEQYF.

To note about this clonotype: This sequence may be a read error, since a much larger clone differs from it by one base. This chain connects TRBV18 to TRBJ2-5, with D unclear. Germline V gene data show CDR1 as KGHSH and CDR2 as LQKENI. The V gene lost 4 bases and the J gene lost 5 bases, with 11 bases spanning the gap. This CDR3 spans 13 amino acids. The CDR3 DNA reads TGTGCCAGCTCACTGGCCCAGACGGAGACCCAGTACTTC. Its protein is CASSLAQTETQYF.

This clonotype was seen ten or more times. The CDR3, as DNA: TGTGCCACCAGTGATCGGGACTTACCTAGGGGGACCCAGTACTTC. Its translation is CATSDRDLPRGTQYF. The chain combines TRBV24-1 with TRBJ2-5, with D tentatively TRBD2 (6 bases). Germline V gene lookup returns CDR1 KGHDR and CDR2 SFDVKD. V gave up 3 bases and J gave up 7 bases, with 17 bases separating them. The CDR3 length is 15 residues.

This clonotype appeared many times. The V call is TRBV11-2, the J call TRBJ1-2; a possible D gene is TRBD1 (5 bases). The CDR3 length is 14 residues. Trimming pared 4 bases from V and 4 bases from J, leaving 13 bases between. Germline V lookup: CDR1 SGHAT, CDR2 FQNNGV. Written as DNA, the CDR3 is TGTGCCAGCAGCTCGAGGGGTCTCCTCTATGGCTACACCTTC. Amino acids: CASSSRGLLYGYTF. Filled out from reference TRBV11-2 and TRBJ1-2, the complete variable domain reads EAGVAQSPRYKIIEKRQSVAFWCNPISGHATLYWYQQILGQGPKLLIQFQNNGVVDDSQLPKDRFSAERLKGVDSTLKIQPAKLEDSAVYLCASSSRGLLYGYTFGSGTRLTVV.

The chain carries TRBV12-3 or TRBV12-4 and TRBJ1-2; D is undetermined. This CDR3 is 14 amino acids long. Deletions cut 2 bases from V and 5 bases from J, with 12 bases between. For the CDR3, the DNA is TGTGCCAGCAGTTTAAGCCAAACGGGGTATGGCTACACCTTC. Translation: CASSLSQTGYGYTF.

The sample holds a few counts of this clonotype. V is TRBV20-1 and J is TRBJ2-5; 9 bases map to TRBD1. CDR3 length: 15 residues. The germline CDR1 and CDR2 sequences are DFQATT and SNEGSKA (reference sequence). V was pared by 0 bases and J by 5 bases, with 7 bases of the junction left unmatched. The CDR3 reads CSARDLDRGRETQYF. The CDR3 DNA is TGCAGTGCTAGAGATTTGGACAGGGGACGGGAGACCCAGTACTTC.

On this clonotype: A read error may explain this, as a much larger clone is one base away. This chain connects TRBV5-1 to TRBJ2-7, with 10 bases identical to TRBD1. Germline V CDR1 and CDR2: SGHRS, YFSETQ. CDR3 length: 14 residues. The CDR3 region has the DNA TGCGCCAACAGCTTCTCCGACAGGGGGCAAGAGCAGTACTTC. This gives the protein CANSFSDRGQEQYF.

This clonotype was counted many times. The chain links TRBV6-1 to TRBJ1-5, with a tentative D call TRBD1 (5 bases). V lost 6 bases and J lost 1, with 10 bases in between. Per germline, CDR1 MNHNS and CDR2 SASEGT. The CDR3 sequence is 14 residues long. The CDR3 here is CASRIGASNQPQHF. Here the CDR3 DNA reads TGTGCCAGCAGGATCGGGGCAAGCAATCAGCCCCAGCATTTT.

Many counts were recorded for this clonotype. The V gene is TRBV30, the J gene TRBJ1-3, with D unresolved. V dropped 3 bases and J dropped 4 bases, with 10 bases sitting between them. CDR3 length: 13 amino acids. The V gene's germline CDR1 is GTSNPN and CDR2 SVGIG (reference sequence). The CDR3 nucleotides are TGTGCCTGGAGCGAGGTTTCGGGAAACACCATATATTTT. It is translated as CAWSEVSGNTIYF.

This clonotype was observed at least ten times. The genes are TRBV7-2 and TRBJ2-7, with TRBD1 identical over 7 bases. The CDR3 spans 14 residues. V dropped 1 base and J dropped 5; count of bases not matched to a gene: 5. Germline CDR1 and CDR2: SGHTA and FQGNSA. The CDR3 region has the DNA TGTGCCAGCAGCTTAGGGCGACAGGGAAACGAGCAGTACTTC. Encoded protein: CASSLGRQGNEQYF.

This clonotype came up a few times. The chain uses TRBV4-1 and TRBJ2-7; 11 bases map to TRBD2. The CDR3 is made up of 15 amino acids. V lost 3 bases and J lost 3; bases outside the gene matches: 4. Per germline, CDR1 MGHRA and CDR2 YSYEKL. The CDR3 nucleotides are TGCGCCAGCAGCCAGGGGGGACTAGCGGACTACGAGCAGTACTTC. It codes for CASSQGGLADYEQYF.

This clonotype was counted ten times or more. The chain recombines TRBV12-3 or TRBV12-4 with TRBJ1-2; D call uncertain. CDR3 length: 14 residues. Trimming left V 0 bases short and J 0 bases short, with 5 bases between. CDR3 protein: CASSLASTNYGYTF. CDR3 nucleotides: TGTGCCAGCAGTTTAGCCAGCACTAACTATGGCTACACCTTC.

This clonotype was seen ten or more times. The rearrangement uses TRBV19 and TRBJ1-5, with a possible D match to TRBD1 (5 bases). Germline CDR1 is LNHDA and CDR2 is SQIVND (reference sequence). Trimming took off 3 bases at V and 3 bases at J, with 9 bases between the two ends. CDR3 length: 14 residues. The CDR3 coding sequence is TGTGCCAGTAGTATGGGACGGGACAATCAGCCCCAGCATTTT. Translating it yields CASSMGRDNQPQHF. Combining the CDR3 with reference TRBV19 and TRBJ1-5 gives the whole variable domain DGGITQSPKYLFRKEGQNVTLSCEQNLNHDAMYWYRQDPGQGLRLIYYSQIVNDFQKGDIAEGYSVSREKKESFPLTVTSAQKNPTAFYLCASSMGRDNQPQHFGDGTRLSIL.

The sample holds many counts of this clonotype. The chain is built from TRBV11-2 and TRBJ1-1; 8 bases map to TRBD1. Germline lookup yields CDR1 SGHAT and CDR2 FQNNGV. CDR3 size: 16 residues. V dropped 5 bases and J dropped 1; count of bases not matched to a gene: 9. Here the CDR3 DNA reads TGTGCCAGCAGCCGGGGCAGGGGGCAAAAGAACACTGAAGCTTTCTTT. This gives the protein CASSRGRGQKNTEAFF.

This clonotype was detected many times. The rearrangement links TRBV6-1 to TRBJ1-2; D might be TRBD1 (6 bases). CDR1 is MNHNS, CDR2 SASEGT, per germline. Trimming took off 6 bases at V and 10 bases at J, with 12 bases between the two ends. The length of the CDR3 is 11 residues. Here the CDR3 DNA reads TGTGCCAGCAGCGAACAGGGTTTCTACACCTTC. Translation: CASSEQGFYTF.

This clonotype showed up many times. This chain connects TRBV27 to TRBJ1-5; D remains ambiguous. Between the trimmed V and J ends, which lost 6 bases and 0 bases, there was a span of 6 bases. CDR3 length: 13 residues. Germline CDR1 is MNHEY and CDR2 is SMNVEV (reference sequence). The CDR3 sequence is CASRMYSNQPQHF. The CDR3 nucleotides read TGTGCCAGCAGGATGTATAGCAATCAGCCCCAGCATTTT.